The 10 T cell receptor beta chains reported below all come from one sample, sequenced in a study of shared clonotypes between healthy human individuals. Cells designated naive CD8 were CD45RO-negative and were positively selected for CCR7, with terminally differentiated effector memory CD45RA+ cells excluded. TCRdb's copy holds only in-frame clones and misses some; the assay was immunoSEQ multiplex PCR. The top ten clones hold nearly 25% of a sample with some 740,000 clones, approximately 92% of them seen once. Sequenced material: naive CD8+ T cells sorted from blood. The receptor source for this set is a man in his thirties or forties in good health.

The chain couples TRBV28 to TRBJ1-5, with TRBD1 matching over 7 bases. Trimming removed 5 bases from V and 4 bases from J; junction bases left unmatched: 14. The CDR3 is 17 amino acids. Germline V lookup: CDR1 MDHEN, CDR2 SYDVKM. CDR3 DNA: TGTGCCAGCAGTCCTCTGGACAGGTCGATAGGAAATCAGCCCCAGCATTTT. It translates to CASSPLDRSIGNQPQHF.

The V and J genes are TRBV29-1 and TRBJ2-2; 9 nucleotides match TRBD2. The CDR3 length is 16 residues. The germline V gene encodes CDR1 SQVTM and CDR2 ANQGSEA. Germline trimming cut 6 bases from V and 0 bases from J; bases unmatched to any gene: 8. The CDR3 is CSVAGTSKSNTGELFF. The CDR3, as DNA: TGCAGCGTCGCCGGGACTAGCAAATCGAACACCGGGGAGCTGTTTTTT.

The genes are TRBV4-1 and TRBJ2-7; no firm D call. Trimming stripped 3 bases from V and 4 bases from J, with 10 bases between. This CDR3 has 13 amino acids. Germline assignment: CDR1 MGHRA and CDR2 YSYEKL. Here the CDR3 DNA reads TGCGCCAGCAGCCATGCTGACGGATACGAGCAGTACTTC. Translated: CASSHADGYEQYF.

The CDR3 region is CASSLRPRSSYNEQFF. The CDR3 region has the DNA TGTGCCAGCAGCTTACGGCCGCGGTCCTCCTACAATGAGCAGTTCTTC. The V and J genes are TRBV7-9 and TRBJ2-1; no reliable D call. The V gene's germline CDR1 is SEHNR and CDR2 FQNEAQ (reference sequence). Trimming shortened V by 2 bases and J by 0 bases, and 11 bases separated the two germline ends. The CDR3 is made up of 16 amino acids.

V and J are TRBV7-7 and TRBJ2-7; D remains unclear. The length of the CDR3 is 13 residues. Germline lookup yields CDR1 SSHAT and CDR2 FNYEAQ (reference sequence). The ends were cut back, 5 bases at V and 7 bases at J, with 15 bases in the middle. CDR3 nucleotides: TGTGCCAGCAGCCAGACGAGGTTCGGGGAGCAGTACTTC. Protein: CASSQTRFGEQYF.

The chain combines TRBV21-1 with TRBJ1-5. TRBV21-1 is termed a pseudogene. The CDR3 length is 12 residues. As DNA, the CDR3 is TGTGTCTTAGGAGGGGGGAACCAGCCCCAGCATTTT. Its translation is CVLGGGNQPQHF.

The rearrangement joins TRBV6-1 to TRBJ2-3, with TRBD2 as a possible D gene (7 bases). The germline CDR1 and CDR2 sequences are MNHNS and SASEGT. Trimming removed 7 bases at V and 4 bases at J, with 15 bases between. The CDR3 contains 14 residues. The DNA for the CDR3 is TGTGCCAGCATGGGCGGGGGCTCCGCAGATACGCAGTATTTT. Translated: CASMGGGSADTQYF.

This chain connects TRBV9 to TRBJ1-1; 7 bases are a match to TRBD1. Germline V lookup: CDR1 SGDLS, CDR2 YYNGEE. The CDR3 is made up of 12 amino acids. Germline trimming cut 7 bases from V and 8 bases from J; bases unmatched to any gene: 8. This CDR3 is CASGSGTVEAFF. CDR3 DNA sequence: TGTGCCAGCGGATCCGGGACAGTCGAAGCTTTCTTT.

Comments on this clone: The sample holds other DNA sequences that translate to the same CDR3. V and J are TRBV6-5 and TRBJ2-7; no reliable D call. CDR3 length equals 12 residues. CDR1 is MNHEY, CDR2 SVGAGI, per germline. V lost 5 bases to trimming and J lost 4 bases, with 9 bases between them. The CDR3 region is CASSSSPYEQYF. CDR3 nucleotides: TGTGCCAGCAGTAGCTCCCCATACGAGCAGTACTTC.

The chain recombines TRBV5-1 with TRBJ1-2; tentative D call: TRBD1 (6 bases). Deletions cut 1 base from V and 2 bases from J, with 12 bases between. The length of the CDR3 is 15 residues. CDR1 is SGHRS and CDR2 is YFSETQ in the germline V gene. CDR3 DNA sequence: TGCGCCAGCAGCTTGTATCCAGGGGCCAACTATGGCTACACCTTC. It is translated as CASSLYPGANYGYTF.